This TCR beta chain was captured by sequencing in a study of blood T cell repertoires in COVID-19. Looking at the study overall: Samples of COVID-19 (acute and convalescent) were obtained from the United States, Italy and Spain. In each case, the material was cDNA or gDNA derived from T cells, B-cell-depleted T cells, or PBMCs.

Germline V gives CDR1 LNHDA, CDR2 SQIVND (reference sequence). The CDR3 contains 17 residues. Trimming left V 3 bases short and J 0 bases short, with 16 bases between. Study processing details: Reference gene primer amplification gave estimated nucleated cell counts. The data were produced by immunoSEQ multiplex PCR, yet TCRdb's version contains in-frame clones alone and is incomplete. The D gene and trimming were derived from the DNA, and the V and J assignments and clone size from that table. The sample records tens of thousands of clones, around 90% being singletons. Sequencing was done on a sample of peripheral blood. The chain couples TRBV19 to TRBJ2-3; tentatively, D is TRBD2 (6 bases). The receptor was isolated from a human donor in a cohort sampled during active COVID-19. Written as DNA, the CDR3 is TGTGCCAGTAGTATCCCGGGACTTACTACTAGCACAGATACGCAGTATTTT. Translated: CASSIPGLTTSTDTQYF.